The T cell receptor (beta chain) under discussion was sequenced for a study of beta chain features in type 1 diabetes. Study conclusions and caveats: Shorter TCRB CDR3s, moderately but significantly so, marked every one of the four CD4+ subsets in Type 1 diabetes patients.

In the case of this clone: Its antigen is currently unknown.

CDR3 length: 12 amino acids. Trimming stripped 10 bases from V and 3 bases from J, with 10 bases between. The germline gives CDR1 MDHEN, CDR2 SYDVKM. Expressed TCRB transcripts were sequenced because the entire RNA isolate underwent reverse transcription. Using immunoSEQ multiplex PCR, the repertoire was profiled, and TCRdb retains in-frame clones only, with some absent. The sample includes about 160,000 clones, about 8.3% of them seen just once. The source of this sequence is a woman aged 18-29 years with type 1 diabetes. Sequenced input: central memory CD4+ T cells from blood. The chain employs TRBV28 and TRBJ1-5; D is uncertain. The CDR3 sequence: CAIRESNQPQHF. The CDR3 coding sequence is TGTGCCATTCGGGAGTCCAATCAGCCCCAGCATTTT.